These T cell receptor beta chains were read from a single sample in a study of cytomegalovirus exposure and HLA in healthy donors. Sequencing was performed with immunoSEQ multiplex PCR; in TCRdb, only in-frame clones are kept and a portion is missing. The sample has 150,000 to 200,000 clones, 60% to 80% seen once. The sample taken for sequencing was PBMCs. The receptors come from a woman between 45 and 65 years old in good health and CMV-seropositive. CDR3s include the opening cysteine and the closing phenylalanine or tryptophan. A D gene is named only where the DNA matches it firmly. Not every row has a clone size; where given, it reads once, few, many or a size class.

DNA,CDR3,size,D,J,V
TGCGCCAGCAGCCTCAACCAGGGTTTCGAGCAGTACTTC,CASSLNQGFEQYF,few,NA,TRBJ2-7,TRBV5-1
TGTGCTAGTGGTTTGGTCGGGGGGGCTGAAGCTTTCTTT,CASGLVGGAEAFF,NA,NA,TRBJ1-1,TRBV12-5
TGCAGTGCTAGACAGGACTATGGCTACACCTTC,CSARQDYGYTF,NA,NA,TRBJ1-2,TRBV20-1
TGTGCCAGCTCCGGACTCACTGAAGCTTTCTTT,CASSGLTEAFF,NA,NA,TRBJ1-1,TRBV6-1
TGTGCCAGCAGCCAAGGACGGGGGGCGCAGAGGAACACTGAAGCTTTCTTT,CASSQGRGAQRNTEAFF,once,NA,TRBJ1-1,TRBV21-1
TGTGCCAGCAGCCAAGATAACTTTGGTAGCGGCCGGGAGCAGTTCTTC,CASSQDNFGSGREQFF,NA,NA,TRBJ2-1,TRBV4-2
TGTGCCTCCCTGACAGGGGCGAACACCGGGGAGCTGTTTTTT,CASLTGANTGELFF,NA,TRBD1,TRBJ2-2,TRBV19
TGTTCCAGCAGCTTTCCCCATACAGGGGAGGATGGCTACACCTTC,CSSSFPHTGEDGYTF,NA,TRBD1,TRBJ1-2,TRBV7-9
TGTGCCAGTAGTATGGGCAGGGGGGAAAAACTGTTTTTT,CASSMGRGEKLFF,NA,TRBD1,TRBJ1-4,TRBV19
TGTGCCAGCAGTCCCTCAGGGGATGGCTACACCTTC,CASSPSGDGYTF,NA,NA,TRBJ1-2,TRBV2
TGCAGTGCGCGTGGGCCGAACGAGCAGTACTTC,CSARGPNEQYF,NA,NA,TRBJ2-7,TRBV20-1
TGTGCCAGCGCCCACGAAAACGGGGGGACTGAAGCTTTCTTT,CASAHENGGTEAFF,NA,NA,TRBJ1-1,TRBV6-5
TGTGCCAGTAGTCCCGAGACAGGGTACGGGGCGGGTACGCAGTATTTT,CASSPETGYGAGTQYF,NA,TRBD1,TRBJ2-3,TRBV19
TGTGCCAGCAGCTTAGTAACAGGCGGGACAGGGGGCACTGAAGCTTTCTTT,CASSLVTGGTGGTEAFF,few,TRBD1,TRBJ1-1,TRBV7-9
TGTGCCAGCAGCGGGAGCAGGGTGGAGGGCTACACCTTC,CASSGSRVEGYTF,NA,NA,TRBJ1-2,TRBV9
TGCGCCAGCAGCCAATCTAGGAATCAGCCCCAGCATTTT,CASSQSRNQPQHF,NA,NA,TRBJ1-5,TRBV4-1
TGTGCCAGCAGCTCTCTCTTCCCTTACAAGAATAATTCACCCCTCCACTTT,CASSSLFPYKNNSPLHF,NA,NA,TRBJ1-6,TRBV11-3
TGTGCCAGCAGTTCCGCCGGGATTGGAGAAAACGAGCAGTACTTC,CASSSAGIGENEQYF,NA,NA,TRBJ2-7,TRBV6-5
TGTGCCAGCAGCTCCACGTTGGGACAGGGGAGGGGGACCCAGTACTTC,CASSSTLGQGRGTQYF,NA,TRBD1,TRBJ2-5,TRBV5-7
TGTGCCAGCAGTTTATCTTGGGACAGGCGTTACAATGAGCAGTTCTTC,CASSLSWDRRYNEQFF,once,TRBD1,TRBJ2-1,TRBV28
TGCGCCAGCAGCCAGATCCCCTTTGCGGGGCCCCCGGGAGAGCAGTTCTTC,CASSQIPFAGPPGEQFF,NA,NA,TRBJ2-1,TRBV5-1
TGTGCCAGCGGGACAGGGAGGAACACCGGGGAGCTGTTTTTT,CASGTGRNTGELFF,NA,TRBD1,TRBJ2-2,TRBV5-8
TGTGCCAGCAGCCAAGATCTTGGGCAGTATGGCTACACCTTC,CASSQDLGQYGYTF,NA,NA,TRBJ1-2,TRBV4-2
TGTGCCAGCAGTGTTAGCGGGGGGGCCTACAATGAGCAGTTCTTC,CASSVSGGAYNEQFF,once,TRBD2,TRBJ2-1,TRBV2
TGCGCCAGCAGCCAAGGGCAGGGGGTCAATCAGCCCCAGCATTTT,CASSQGQGVNQPQHF,few,TRBD1,TRBJ1-5,TRBV4-1
TGTGCCAGCACCGCTGAGGGACTAGCGGGGGGGAGTGAGCAGTTCTTC,CASTAEGLAGGSEQFF,few,TRBD2,TRBJ2-1,TRBV2
TGTGCCAGTAGTTTGGGACAGGAAGGCAATCAGCCCCAGCATTTT,CASSLGQEGNQPQHF,NA,TRBD1,TRBJ1-5,TRBV19
TGTGCCAGCAGTGATCAGGGGCGGTATGAAAAACTGTTTTTT,CASSDQGRYEKLFF,once,NA,TRBJ1-4,TRBV6-1
TGCGCCAGCAGCTACCCCCCCGGGGGAAACTCCTACAATGAGCAGTTCTTC,CASSYPPGGNSYNEQFF,NA,NA,TRBJ2-1,TRBV4-1
TGTGCCAGCAGCTTATGGGGGGGCTGGGAGACCCAGTACTTC,CASSLWGGWETQYF,NA,NA,TRBJ2-5,TRBV7-9
TGTGCCAGCAGTGACGAGGAGACTAGTTCCGGGGAGCTGTTTTTT,CASSDEETSSGELFF,once,NA,TRBJ2-2,TRBV6-1
TGTGCCAGCAGACAGGACAGATCTCCTAACTATGGCTACACCTTC,CASRQDRSPNYGYTF,NA,NA,TRBJ1-2,TRBV6-5
TGCGCCAGCAGCTTGGCCATACAGGGGAACACTGAAGCTTTCTTT,CASSLAIQGNTEAFF,NA,NA,TRBJ1-1,TRBV5-1
TGTGCCAGCAGCCCTAGATGGACAGGGGTCTCGAACACTGAAGCTTTCTTT,CASSPRWTGVSNTEAFF,NA,TRBD1,TRBJ1-1,TRBV14
TGTGCCAGCAGCTTGGAATCTGTTGTGTATCAGCCCCAGCATTTT,CASSLESVVYQPQHF,NA,NA,TRBJ1-5,TRBV5-8
TGTGCCAGCAGAATTAAGGGGCAACCCTACTATGGCTACACCTTC,CASRIKGQPYYGYTF,NA,NA,TRBJ1-2,TRBV6-5
TGTGCCAGCAGCTTGGATGGGGCTAGCGGGGGGCAAGAGACCCAGTACTTC,CASSLDGASGGQETQYF,NA,TRBD2,TRBJ2-5,TRBV5-4
TGCGCCAGCAGCTTGGGTCGGGGATTGAGCTCTGAAGCTTTCTTT,CASSLGRGLSSEAFF,NA,NA,TRBJ1-1,TRBV5-1
TGTGCCAGCAGCTGGCCTAGCGGGGCTAACACCGGGGAGCTGTTTTTT,CASSWPSGANTGELFF,NA,TRBD2,TRBJ2-2,TRBV5-4
TGCGCCAGCAGCTTGATGGGGGACTTCTACACCGGGGAGCTGTTTTTT,CASSLMGDFYTGELFF,NA,NA,TRBJ2-2,TRBV5-1
TGTGCCAGCAGCTTACTAGGGGGCTATGAAGCTTTCTTT,CASSLLGGYEAFF,few,TRBD1,TRBJ1-1,TRBV7-2
TGTGCCAGTAGTCCCGGGGGGGGTCACGAGCAGTACTTC,CASSPGGGHEQYF,once,TRBD2,TRBJ2-7,TRBV19
TGTGCCAGCAGGGTCGAGGGGGCGGCAAATCAGCCCCAGCATTTT,CASRVEGAANQPQHF,few,TRBD1,TRBJ1-5,TRBV2
TGCGCCAGCAGCTTGGGCCGTGGGACTAGCGTCACAGATACGCAGTATTTT,CASSLGRGTSVTDTQYF,NA,TRBD2,TRBJ2-3,TRBV5-1
TGTGCCATATCCGTCGGTAGCGGGGGTTACGAGCAGTACTTC,CAISVGSGGYEQYF,few,TRBD2,TRBJ2-7,TRBV10-3
TGTGCCACCAGCAGAGATCGGACATCCTACGAGCAGTACTTC,CATSRDRTSYEQYF,NA,NA,TRBJ2-7,TRBV15
TGTGCCTGGAAACAGACGAACACTGAAGCTTTCTTT,CAWKQTNTEAFF,once,NA,TRBJ1-1,TRBV30
TGTGCCAGCAGGACAGGGCGAGACACTGAAGCTTTCTTT,CASRTGRDTEAFF,NA,TRBD1,TRBJ1-1,TRBV2
TGTGCCAGCAATACCGACAGCTACAATGAGCAGTTCTTC,CASNTDSYNEQFF,NA,NA,TRBJ2-1,TRBV11-2
TGTGCCAGCGGCAGACAAACAACTAATGAAAAACTGTTTTTT,CASGRQTTNEKLFF,few,NA,TRBJ1-4,TRBV6-5
TGTGCCAGCAGACGTGGACCTCTGGGCGGGGAGACCCAGTACTTC,CASRRGPLGGETQYF,once,NA,TRBJ2-5,TRBV6-1
TGTGCCAGCAGCCAAGATTCTGCGGATTCACCCCTCCACTTT,CASSQDSADSPLHF,NA,NA,TRBJ1-6,TRBV14
TGTGCCAGCAGCGGCGAGGGCCCGTACTATGGCTACACCTTC,CASSGEGPYYGYTF,NA,NA,TRBJ1-2,TRBV5-6
TGCGCCAGCAGCTTGGCCTTAGAGGAAGAGACCCAGTACTTC,CASSLALEEETQYF,NA,NA,TRBJ2-5,TRBV5-1
TGCGCCAGCAGCCAAGATCGAATCCCGGGACTAGCGGGGGGGGCCTCCTGGTTGAAGTACTTC,CASSQDRIPGLAGGASWLKYF,once,TRBD2,TRBJ2-7,TRBV4-1
TGCGCCAGCAGCTTGGGGGGACAGGGAAACACCATATATTTT,CASSLGGQGNTIYF,few,TRBD1,TRBJ1-3,TRBV5-1
TGTGCCAGTAGTAATCCTACTGGGACTCGGAACTATGGCTACACCTTC,CASSNPTGTRNYGYTF,NA,NA,TRBJ1-2,TRBV19
TGCAGTGCTACGTACAACGAAAAACTGTTTTTT,CSATYNEKLFF,NA,NA,TRBJ1-4,TRBV20-1